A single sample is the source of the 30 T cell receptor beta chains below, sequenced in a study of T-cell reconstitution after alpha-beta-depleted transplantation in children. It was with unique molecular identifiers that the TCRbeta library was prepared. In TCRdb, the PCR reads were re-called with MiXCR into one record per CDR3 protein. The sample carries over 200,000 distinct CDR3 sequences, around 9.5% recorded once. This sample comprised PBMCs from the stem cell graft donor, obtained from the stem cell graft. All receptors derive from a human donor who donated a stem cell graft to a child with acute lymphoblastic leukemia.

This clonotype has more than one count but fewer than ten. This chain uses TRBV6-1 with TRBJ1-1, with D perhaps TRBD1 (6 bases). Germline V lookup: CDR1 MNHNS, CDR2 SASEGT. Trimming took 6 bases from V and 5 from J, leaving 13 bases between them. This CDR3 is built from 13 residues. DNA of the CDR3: TGTGCCAGCAGCGACGTTACAGGGACTGAAGCTTTCTTT. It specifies CASSDVTGTEAFF.

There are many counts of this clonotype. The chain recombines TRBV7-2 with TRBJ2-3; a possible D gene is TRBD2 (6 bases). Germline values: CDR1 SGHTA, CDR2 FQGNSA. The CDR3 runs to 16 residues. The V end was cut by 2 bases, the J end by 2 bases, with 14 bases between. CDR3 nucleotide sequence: TGTGCCAGCAGCTTAATTGGCGGGCGGGACACAGATACGCAGTATTTT. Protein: CASSLIGGRDTDTQYF.

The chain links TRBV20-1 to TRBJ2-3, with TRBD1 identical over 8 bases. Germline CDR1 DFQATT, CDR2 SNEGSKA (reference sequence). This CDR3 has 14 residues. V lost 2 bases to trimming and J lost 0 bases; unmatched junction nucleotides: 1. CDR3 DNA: TGCAGTGCTAGACAGGGGGCGAGCACAGATACGCAGTATTTT. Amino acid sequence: CSARQGASTDTQYF.

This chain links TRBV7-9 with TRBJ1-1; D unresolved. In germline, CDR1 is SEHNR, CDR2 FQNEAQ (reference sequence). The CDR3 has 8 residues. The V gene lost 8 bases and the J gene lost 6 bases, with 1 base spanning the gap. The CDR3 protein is CASPEAFF. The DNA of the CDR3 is TGTGCCAGCCCTGAAGCTTTCTTT.

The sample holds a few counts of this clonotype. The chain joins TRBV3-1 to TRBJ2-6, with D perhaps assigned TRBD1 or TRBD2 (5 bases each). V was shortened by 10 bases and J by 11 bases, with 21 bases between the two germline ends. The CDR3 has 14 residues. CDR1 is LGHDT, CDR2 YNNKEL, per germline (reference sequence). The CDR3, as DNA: TGTGCCACCACTAACCGGGACGGGGCTCACGTCCTGACTTTC. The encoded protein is CATTNRDGAHVLTF.

The CDR3 nucleotides are TGTGCCAGCAGTGAAGTCTGGGGGGAAAAACTGTTTTTT. Protein product: CASSEVWGEKLFF. The chain links TRBV2 to TRBJ1-4, with a weak D call TRBD1 (5 bases). The CDR3 consists of 13 residues. Trimming removed 1 base at V and 8 bases at J, with 8 bases between. Germline V lookup: CDR1 SNHLY, CDR2 FYNNEI.

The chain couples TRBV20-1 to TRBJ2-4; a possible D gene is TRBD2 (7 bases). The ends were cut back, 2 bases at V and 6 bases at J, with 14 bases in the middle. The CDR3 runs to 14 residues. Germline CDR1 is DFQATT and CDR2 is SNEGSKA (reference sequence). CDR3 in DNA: TGCAGTGCTAGATTGGGGGGGGGGCCAAACATTCAGTACTTC. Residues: CSARLGGGPNIQYF.

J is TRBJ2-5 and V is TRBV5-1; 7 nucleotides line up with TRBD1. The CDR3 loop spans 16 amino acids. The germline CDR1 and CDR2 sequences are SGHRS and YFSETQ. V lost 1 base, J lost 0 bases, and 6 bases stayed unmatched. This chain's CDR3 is CASSLTGTADQETQYF. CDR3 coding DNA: TGCGCCAGCAGCTTGACCGGGACAGCCGACCAAGAGACCCAGTACTTC.

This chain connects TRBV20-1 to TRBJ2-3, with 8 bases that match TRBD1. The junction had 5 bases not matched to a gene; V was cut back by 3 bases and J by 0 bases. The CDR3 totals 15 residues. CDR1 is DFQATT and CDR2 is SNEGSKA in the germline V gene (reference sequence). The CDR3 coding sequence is TGCAGTGCTAGCTCGGACAGGGAGAGCACAGATACGCAGTATTTT. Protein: CSASSDRESTDTQYF.

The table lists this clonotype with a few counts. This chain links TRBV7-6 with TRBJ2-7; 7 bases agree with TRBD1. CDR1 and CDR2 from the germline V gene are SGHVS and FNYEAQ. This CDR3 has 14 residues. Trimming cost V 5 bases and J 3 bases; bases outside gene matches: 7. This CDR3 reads CASSARDSYYEQYF. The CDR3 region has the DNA TGTGCCAGCAGCGCCCGGGACAGCTACTACGAGCAGTACTTC.

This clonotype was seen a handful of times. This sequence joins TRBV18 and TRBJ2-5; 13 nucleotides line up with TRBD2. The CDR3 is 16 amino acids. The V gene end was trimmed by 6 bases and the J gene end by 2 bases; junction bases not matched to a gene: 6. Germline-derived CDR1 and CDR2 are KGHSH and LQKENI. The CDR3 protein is CASSSGTSGAQETQYF. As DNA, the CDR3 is TGTGCCAGCTCGTCTGGGACTAGCGGGGCGCAAGAGACCCAGTACTTC.

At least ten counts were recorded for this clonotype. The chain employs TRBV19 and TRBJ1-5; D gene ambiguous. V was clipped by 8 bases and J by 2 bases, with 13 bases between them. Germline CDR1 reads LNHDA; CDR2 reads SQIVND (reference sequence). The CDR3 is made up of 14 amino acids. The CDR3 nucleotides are TGTGCCAGTCATCCCCGCGGGGGCAATCAGCCCCAGCATTTT. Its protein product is CASHPRGGNQPQHF.

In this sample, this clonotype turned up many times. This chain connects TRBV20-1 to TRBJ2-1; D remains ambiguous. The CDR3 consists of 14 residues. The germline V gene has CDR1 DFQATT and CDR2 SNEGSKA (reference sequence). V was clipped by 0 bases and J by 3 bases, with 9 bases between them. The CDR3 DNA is TGCAGTGCTAGAGATTTGATTCTCTACAATGAGCAGTTCTTC. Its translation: CSARDLILYNEQFF.

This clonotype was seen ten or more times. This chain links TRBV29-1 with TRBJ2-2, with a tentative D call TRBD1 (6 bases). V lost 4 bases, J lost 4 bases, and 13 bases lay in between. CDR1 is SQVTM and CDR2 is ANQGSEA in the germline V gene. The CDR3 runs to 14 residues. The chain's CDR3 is CSVGTRGITGELFF. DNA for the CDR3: TGCAGCGTTGGTACCAGGGGTATCACCGGGGAGCTGTTTTTT.

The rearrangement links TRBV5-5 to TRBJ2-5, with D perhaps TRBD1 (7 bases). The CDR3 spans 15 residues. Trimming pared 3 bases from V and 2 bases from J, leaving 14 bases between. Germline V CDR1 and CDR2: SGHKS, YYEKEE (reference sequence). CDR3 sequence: CASSWAGTVQETQYF. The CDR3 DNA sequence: TGTGCCAGCAGCTGGGCGGGGACAGTACAAGAGACCCAGTACTTC.

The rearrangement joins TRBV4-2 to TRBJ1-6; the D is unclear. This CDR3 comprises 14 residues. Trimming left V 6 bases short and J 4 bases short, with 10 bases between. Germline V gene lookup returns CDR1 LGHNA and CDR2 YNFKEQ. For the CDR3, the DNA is TGTGCCAGCAGTCCGGAGGTTTATAATTCACCCCTCCACTTT. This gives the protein CASSPEVYNSPLHF.

CDR3 residues: CASSVGVTGELFF. The CDR3 nucleotides read TGCGCCAGCAGTGTAGGGGTCACCGGGGAGCTGTTTTTT. V is TRBV10-1 and J is TRBJ2-2, with a weak D call TRBD1 (5 bases). CDR1 and CDR2 from the germline V gene are WNHNN and SYGVQD (reference sequence). The germline V and J ends were trimmed by 4 bases and 4 bases, with 7 bases remaining between them. There are 13 residues in the CDR3.

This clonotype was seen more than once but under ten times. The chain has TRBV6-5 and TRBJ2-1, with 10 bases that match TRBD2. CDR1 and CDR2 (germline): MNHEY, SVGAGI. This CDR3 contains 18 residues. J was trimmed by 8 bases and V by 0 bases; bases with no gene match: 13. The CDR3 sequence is CASSYSFASGGRQDEQFF. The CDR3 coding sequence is TGTGCCAGCAGTTACTCGTTTGCTAGCGGGGGCCGTCAGGATGAGCAGTTCTTC.

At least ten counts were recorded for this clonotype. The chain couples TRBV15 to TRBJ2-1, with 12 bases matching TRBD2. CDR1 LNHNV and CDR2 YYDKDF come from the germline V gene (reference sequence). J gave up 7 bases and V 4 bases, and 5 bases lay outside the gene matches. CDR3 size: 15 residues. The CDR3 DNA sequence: TGTGCCACCAGCACGCTAGCGGGGGGGCGGAATGAGCAGTTCTTC. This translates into CATSTLAGGRNEQFF.

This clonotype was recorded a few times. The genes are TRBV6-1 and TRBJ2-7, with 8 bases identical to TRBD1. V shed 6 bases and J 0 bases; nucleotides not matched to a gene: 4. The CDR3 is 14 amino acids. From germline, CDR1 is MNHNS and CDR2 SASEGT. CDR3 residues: CASRRDRLSYEQYF. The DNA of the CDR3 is TGTGCCAGCAGACGGGACAGGCTCTCCTACGAGCAGTACTTC.

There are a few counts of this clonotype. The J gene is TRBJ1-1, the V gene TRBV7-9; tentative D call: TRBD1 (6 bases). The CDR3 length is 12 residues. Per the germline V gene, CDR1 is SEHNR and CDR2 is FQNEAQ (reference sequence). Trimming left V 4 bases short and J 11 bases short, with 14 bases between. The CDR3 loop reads CASSSRGLVAFF. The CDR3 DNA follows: TGTGCCAGCAGCTCCAGGGGTTTGGTTGCTTTCTTT.

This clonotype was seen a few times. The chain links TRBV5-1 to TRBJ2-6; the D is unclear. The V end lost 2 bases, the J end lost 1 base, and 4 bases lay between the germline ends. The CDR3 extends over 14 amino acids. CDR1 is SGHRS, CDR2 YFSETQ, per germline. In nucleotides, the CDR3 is TGCGCCAGCAGCTTCGCTTCTGGGGCCAACGTCCTGACTTTC. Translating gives CASSFASGANVLTF. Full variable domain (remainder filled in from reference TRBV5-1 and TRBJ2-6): KAGVTQTPRYLIKTRGQQVTLSCSPISGHRSVSWYQQTPGQGLQFLFEYFSETQRNKGNFPGRFSGRQFSNSRSEMNVSTLELGDSALYLCASSFASGANVLTFGAGSRLTVL.

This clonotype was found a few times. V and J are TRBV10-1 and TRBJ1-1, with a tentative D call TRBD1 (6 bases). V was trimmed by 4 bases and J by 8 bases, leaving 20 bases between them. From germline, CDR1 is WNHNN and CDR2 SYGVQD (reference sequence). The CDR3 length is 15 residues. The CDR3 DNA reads TGCGCCAGCAGTGGGTGGATCGGAGGGGGTACCGAAGCTTTCTTT. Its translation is CASSGWIGGGTEAFF.

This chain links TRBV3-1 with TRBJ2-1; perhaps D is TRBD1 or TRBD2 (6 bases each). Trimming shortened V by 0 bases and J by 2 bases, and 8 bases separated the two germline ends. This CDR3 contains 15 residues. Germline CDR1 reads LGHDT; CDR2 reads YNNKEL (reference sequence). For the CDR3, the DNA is TGTGCCAGCAGCCAAGAAGGGGGGACCTACAATGAGCAGTTCTTC. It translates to CASSQEGGTYNEQFF.

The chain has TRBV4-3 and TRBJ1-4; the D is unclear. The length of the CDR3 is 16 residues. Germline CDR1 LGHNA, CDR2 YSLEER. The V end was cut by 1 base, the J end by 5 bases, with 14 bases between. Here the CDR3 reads CASSQGVALDNEKLFF. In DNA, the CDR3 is TGCGCCAGCAGCCAAGGAGTGGCCCTCGACAATGAAAAACTGTTTTTT.

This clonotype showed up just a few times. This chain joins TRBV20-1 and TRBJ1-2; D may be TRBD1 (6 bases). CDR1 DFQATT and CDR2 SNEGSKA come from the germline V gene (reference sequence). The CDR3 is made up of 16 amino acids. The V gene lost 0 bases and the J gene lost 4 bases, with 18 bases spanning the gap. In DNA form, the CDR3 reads TGCAGTGCTAGAGATGAGTCAGTGCAGGGGACCTATGGCTACACCTTC. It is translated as CSARDESVQGTYGYTF.

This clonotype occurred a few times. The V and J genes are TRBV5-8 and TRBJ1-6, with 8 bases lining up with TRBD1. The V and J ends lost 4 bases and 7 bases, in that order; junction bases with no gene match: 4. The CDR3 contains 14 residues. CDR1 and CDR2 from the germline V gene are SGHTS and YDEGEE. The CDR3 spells CASSHDRGNSPLHF. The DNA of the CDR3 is TGTGCCAGCAGCCATGACAGGGGAAATTCACCCCTCCACTTT.

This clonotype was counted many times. This CDR3 reads CASSEYPPGRGNEQFF. CDR3 coding DNA: TGTGCCAGCAGTGAATATCCGCCAGGAAGAGGCAATGAGCAGTTCTTC. The chain recombines TRBV2 with TRBJ2-1; D remains unclear. The CDR3 is made up of 16 amino acids. Germline V gene data show CDR1 as SNHLY and CDR2 as FYNNEI. Trimming left V 2 bases short and J 6 bases short, with 17 bases between.

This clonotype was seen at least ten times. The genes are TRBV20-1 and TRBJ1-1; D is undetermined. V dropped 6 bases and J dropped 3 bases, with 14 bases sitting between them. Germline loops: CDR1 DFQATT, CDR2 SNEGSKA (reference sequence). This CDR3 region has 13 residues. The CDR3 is CSAREQLDTEAFF. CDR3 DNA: TGCAGTGCCCGCGAACAGCTAGACACTGAAGCTTTCTTT.

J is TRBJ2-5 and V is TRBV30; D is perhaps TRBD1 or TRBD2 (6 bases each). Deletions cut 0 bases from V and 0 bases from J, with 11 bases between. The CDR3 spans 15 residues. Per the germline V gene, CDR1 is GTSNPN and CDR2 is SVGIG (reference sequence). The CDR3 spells CAWSVLGGYQETQYF. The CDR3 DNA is TGTGCCTGGAGTGTACTAGGGGGGTACCAAGAGACCCAGTACTTC.